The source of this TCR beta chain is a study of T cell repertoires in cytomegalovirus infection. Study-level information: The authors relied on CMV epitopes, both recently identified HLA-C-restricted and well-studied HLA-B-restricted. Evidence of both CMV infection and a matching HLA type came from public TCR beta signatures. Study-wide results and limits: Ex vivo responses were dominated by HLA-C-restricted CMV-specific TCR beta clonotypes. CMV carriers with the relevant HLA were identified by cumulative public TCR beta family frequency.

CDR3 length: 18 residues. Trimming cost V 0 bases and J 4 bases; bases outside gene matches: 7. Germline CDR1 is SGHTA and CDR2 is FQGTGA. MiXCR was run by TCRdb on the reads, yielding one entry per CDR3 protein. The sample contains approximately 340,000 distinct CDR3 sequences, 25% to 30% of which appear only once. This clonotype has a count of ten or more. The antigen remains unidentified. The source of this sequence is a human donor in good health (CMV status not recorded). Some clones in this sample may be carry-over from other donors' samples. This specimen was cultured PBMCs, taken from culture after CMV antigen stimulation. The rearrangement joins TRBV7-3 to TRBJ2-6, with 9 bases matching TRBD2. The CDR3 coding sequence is TGTGCCAGCAGCTTAACCGGGACTAGCCTTACAGGGGCCAACGTCCTGACTTTC. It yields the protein CASSLTGTSLTGANVLTF.